Each of the 29 T cell receptor beta chains below was sequenced from the same sample in a study of CD8+CD57+ T cells in acquired aplastic anemia (dated by TCRdb to between 2018 and 2020). Expansion of CD8+CD57+ cells had been shown by flow cytometry in the patients chosen for sequencing. The sequencer listed for this sample is Illumina HiSeq 2000. TCR beta VDJ combination and CDR3 sequence profiling used genomic DNA as the template. Clones were called with MiXCR by TCRdb after fastp trimmed the public reads at Q25, and only in-frame beta chains were retained. When rows share a CDR3 protein, they turn into one entry using the most common DNA and genes. This sample comprises roughly 500,000 distinct CDR3 sequences, roughly 34% of them detected only once. The top ten clonotypes cover under 0.95% of the sample. Source material: sorted CD4+, CD8+, or CD8+CD57+ T cells (not recorded which) from PBMCs. All receptors derive from a human donor with aplastic anemia.

The gene calls are TRBV6-1 and TRBJ1-6; D is possibly TRBD1 (5 bases). This CDR3 has 12 amino acids. Trimming shortened V by 6 bases and J by 14 bases, and 14 bases separated the two germline ends. The V gene's germline CDR1 is MNHNS and CDR2 SASEGT. CDR3 in DNA: TGTGCCAGCAGGCTTCTCAGGGAATCCCTCCACTTT. It encodes CASRLLRESLHF.

The rearrangement uses TRBV15 and TRBJ1-6, with 7 bases fitting TRBD1. The CDR3 consists of 14 residues. J was trimmed by 7 bases and V by 0 bases; bases with no gene match: 0. Germline V lookup: CDR1 LNHNV, CDR2 YYDKDF (reference sequence). CDR3 DNA sequence: TGTGCCACCAGCAGAGAGACAGGGAATTCACCCCTCCACTTT. Its protein product is CATSRETGNSPLHF.

The table lists this clonotype with many counts. This chain uses TRBV2 with TRBJ2-3; D remains unclear. This CDR3 comprises 12 residues. Looked up from germline, CDR1 is SNHLY and CDR2 is FYNNEI. V gave up 1 base and J gave up 6 bases, with 5 bases separating them. CDR3 residues: CASSEVPDTQYF. The CDR3 DNA reads as TGTGCCAGCAGTGAAGTACCGGATACGCAGTATTTT. Looking up the rest from reference TRBV2 and TRBJ2-3 gives the full variable domain: EPEVTQTPSHQVTQMGQEVILRCVPISNHLYFYWYRQILGQKVEFLVSFYNNEISEKSEIFDDQFSVERPDGSNFTLKIRSTKLEDSAMYFCASSEVPDTQYFGPGTRLTVL.

In its sample, this clonotype was seen many times. The rearrangement uses TRBV7-6 and TRBJ1-1, with 9 nucleotides matching TRBD1. The V and J ends lost 5 bases and 5 bases, in that order; junction bases with no gene match: 6. Germline loops: CDR1 SGHVS, CDR2 FNYEAQ. The CDR3 contains 14 residues. CDR3 protein: CASSKNRGQTEAFF. The CDR3 nucleotides are TGTGCCAGCAGCAAGAACAGGGGGCAGACTGAAGCTTTCTTT.

This clonotype has ten or more counts. The chain combines TRBV10-3 with TRBJ2-5; D gene unclear. The V gene lost 6 bases and the J gene lost 2 bases, with 10 bases spanning the gap. This CDR3 is 13 amino acids long. CDR1 is ENHRY and CDR2 is SYGVKD in the germline V gene. CDR3 bases: TGTGCCATCAGGGTGAAAGAACAAGAGACCCAGTACTTC. This translates into CAIRVKEQETQYF.

At least ten counts were recorded for this clonotype. The V gene is TRBV19, the J gene TRBJ1-1; D remains ambiguous. Trimming removed 6 bases from V and 3 bases from J, with 11 bases in between. Germline loops: CDR1 LNHDA, CDR2 SQIVND (reference sequence). The CDR3 length is 13 residues. For the CDR3, the DNA is TGTGCCAGTAGCCAGGCTTGGGACACTGAAGCTTTCTTT. Residues: CASSQAWDTEAFF.

This clonotype was counted between two and nine times. The J gene is TRBJ2-5, the V gene TRBV7-2; D call uncertain. In germline, CDR1 is SGHTA, CDR2 FQGNSA. The CDR3 has 14 amino acids. Trimming took 5 bases from V and 5 from J, leaving 15 bases between them. The CDR3 DNA reads TGTGCCAGCAGCCCCGCCCTGGTACGGGAGACCCAGTACTTC. It specifies CASSPALVRETQYF.

This clonotype was counted a few times. The V call is TRBV4-2, the J call TRBJ2-3, with 11 bases that match TRBD2. Germline V gene lookup returns CDR1 LGHNA and CDR2 YNFKEQ. Trimming took 4 bases from V and 5 from J; bases not matched to a gene: 8. CDR3 length equals 16 residues. This chain's CDR3 is CASSPYSGRAVDTQYF. CDR3 DNA: TGTGCCAGCAGCCCGTATAGCGGGAGGGCCGTAGATACGCAGTATTTT.

The rearrangement uses TRBV2 and TRBJ2-2; tentatively, D is TRBD1 (5 bases). The CDR3 consists of 14 residues. Germline CDR1 SNHLY, CDR2 FYNNEI. V was pared by 6 bases and J by 5 bases, with 13 bases between. Here the CDR3 reads CASSRTTGTGELFF. The CDR3 coding sequence is TGTGCCAGCAGCCGAACAACAGGAACCGGGGAGCTGTTTTTT.

This clonotype was seen repeatedly, ten times or more. The chain couples TRBV19 to TRBJ1-5; D is possibly TRBD1 (6 bases). CDR1 and CDR2 (germline): LNHDA, SQIVND (reference sequence). The CDR3 extends over 12 amino acids. Trimming stripped 8 bases from V and 3 bases from J, with 8 bases between. The CDR3, as DNA: TGTGCCAGTGGACAGCCCAATCAGCCCCAGCATTTT. Translating it yields CASGQPNQPQHF.

This clonotype was found many times. The chain couples TRBV4-1 to TRBJ1-2; the D gene is possibly TRBD1 (5 bases). In germline, CDR1 is MGHRA, CDR2 YSYEKL. The CDR3 is 16 amino acids. Deletions cut 1 base from V and 5 bases from J, with 17 bases between. The CDR3 nucleotides read TGCGCCAGCAGCCAAGCGGGACGAAGCGGCCAATATGGCTACACCTTC. Its translation is CASSQAGRSGQYGYTF.

This clonotype was found many times. The chain links TRBV9 to TRBJ2-7, with D perhaps matching TRBD1 (7 bases). V was pared by 3 bases and J by 1 base, with 14 bases between. The CDR3 has 15 residues. The germline V gene encodes CDR1 SGDLS and CDR2 YYNGEE. The CDR3 bases are TGTGCCAGCAGCGCCCAGACAGGGACTTCCTACGAGCAGTACTTC. Translation gives CASSAQTGTSYEQYF.

This clonotype was found many times. The chain recombines TRBV2 with TRBJ1-1, with unresolved D. V gave up 8 bases and J gave up 11 bases, with 12 bases separating them. The CDR3 has 10 residues. CDR1 SNHLY and CDR2 FYNNEI come from the germline V gene. CDR3 sequence reads: CASGETAAFF. The DNA of the CDR3 is TGTGCCAGCGGGGAGACGGCGGCTTTCTTT.

In its sample, this clonotype was seen a few times. The chain employs TRBV30 and TRBJ2-5; 10 nucleotides match TRBD1. Germline loops: CDR1 GTSNPN, CDR2 SVGIG (reference sequence). The CDR3 totals 12 residues. V gave up 7 bases and J gave up 7 bases; unmatched junction bases: 6. The CDR3 region has the DNA TGTGCCTACTCGGACAGGGGGGGGACCCAGTACTTC. Its translation: CAYSDRGGTQYF.

The V and J genes are TRBV5-1 and TRBJ1-2; 11 bases are a match to TRBD1. The CDR3 runs to 16 residues. CDR1 and CDR2 (germline): SGHRS, YFSETQ. V was pared by 2 bases and J by 3 bases, with 6 bases of the junction left unmatched. The CDR3 DNA is TGCGCCAGCAGCTTCGAATCGGGACAGGGGGACTATGGCTACACCTTC. The encoded protein is CASSFESGQGDYGYTF. Combining the CDR3 with reference TRBV5-1 and TRBJ1-2 gives the whole variable domain KAGVTQTPRYLIKTRGQQVTLSCSPISGHRSVSWYQQTPGQGLQFLFEYFSETQRNKGNFPGRFSGRQFSNSRSEMNVSTLELGDSALYLCASSFESGQGDYGYTFGSGTRLTVV.

This clonotype came up a few times. V and J are TRBV5-8 and TRBJ1-2, with no clear D. The CDR3 loop spans 15 amino acids. V was trimmed by 0 bases and J by 2 bases, leaving 11 bases between them. Germline lookup yields CDR1 SGHTS and CDR2 YDEGEE. The CDR3 reads CASSLDGESNYGYTF. The CDR3 DNA is TGTGCCAGCAGCTTGGATGGGGAAAGCAACTATGGCTACACCTTC.

This clonotype showed up many times. V and J are TRBV19 and TRBJ1-2; 11 nucleotides align to TRBD1. The CDR3 loop spans 15 amino acids. The V gene's germline CDR1 is LNHDA and CDR2 SQIVND (reference sequence). With 8 bases clipped from V and 8 bases from J, the junction kept 13 bases outside the gene matches. The DNA of the CDR3 is TGTGCCAGTGGGGGAGGGACGGACAGGGGGCGAGGCTACACCTTC. This sequence encodes CASGGGTDRGRGYTF.

The sample holds a few counts of this clonotype. This chain connects TRBV20-1 to TRBJ2-2; D is uncertain. The germline V gene encodes CDR1 DFQATT and CDR2 SNEGSKA (reference sequence). This CDR3 region has 11 residues. Trimming removed 5 bases at V and 6 bases at J, with 7 bases between. CDR3 coding DNA: TGCAGTGCTCAAGGTCCCGGGGAGCTGTTTTTT. Its translation is CSAQGPGELFF.

This clonotype was seen many times. Relative to the germline gene, one junction end is altered; a read error may explain this. The chain joins TRBV10-3 to TRBJ1-2; no firm D call. There are 12 residues in the CDR3. The V gene's germline CDR1 is ENHRY and CDR2 SYGVKD. As DNA, the CDR3 is TGTGCCATCAGCGCCCCCTTTGGTGGCCACACCTTC. Translating it yields CAISAPFGGHTF.

With respect to this clonotype: Sequence at one end of the junction differs from germline and may be a read error. The chain uses TRBV16 and TRBJ1-1; D ambiguous. Germline V CDR1 and CDR2: KGHSY, FQNENV. There are 13 residues in the CDR3. Here the CDR3 reads CACSQNLNTEAFF. The CDR3 nucleotides are TGTGCCTGCAGCCAAAACTTGAACACTGAAGCTTTCTTT. The complete variable domain, with remaining parts taken from reference TRBV16 and TRBJ1-1, reads GEEVAQTPKHLVRGEGQKAKLYCAPIKGHSYVFWYQQVLKNEFKFLISFQNENVFDETGMPKERFSAKCLPNSPCSLEIQATKLEDSAVYFCACSQNLNTEAFFGQGTRLTVV.

This clonotype was observed many times. This rearrangement joins TRBV2 to TRBJ2-7; D may be TRBD2 (6 bases). The V gene lost 7 bases and the J gene lost 3 bases, with 16 bases spanning the gap. In germline, CDR1 is SNHLY, CDR2 FYNNEI. The length of the CDR3 is 14 residues. In DNA form, the CDR3 reads TGTGCCAGCACACGGGAGACCATTGTCTACGAGCAGTACTTC. Protein product: CASTRETIVYEQYF.

This clonotype has only a few counts. This CDR3 reads CASSLALGIGEKLFF. The CDR3 bases are TGCGCCAGCAGCTTGGCCTTGGGGATTGGGGAAAAACTGTTTTTT. The chain is built from TRBV5-1 and TRBJ1-4; D uncertain. The CDR3 totals 15 residues. CDR1 is SGHRS, CDR2 YFSETQ, per germline. V lost 0 bases, J lost 8 bases, and 14 bases lay in between.

This clonotype appeared many times. V usage is TRBV19 and J usage is TRBJ2-7; 7 nucleotides agree with TRBD2. From germline, CDR1 is LNHDA and CDR2 SQIVND (reference sequence). The CDR3 spans 14 residues. The ends lost 1 base at V and 1 base at J; junction bases unmatched: 1. The CDR3 bases are TGTGCCAGTAGTATAGCGGGGGGTTCCTACGAGCAGTACTTC. Its protein is CASSIAGGSYEQYF.

The J gene is TRBJ1-5, the V gene TRBV6-1; 8 nucleotides align to TRBD1. Trimming took 7 bases from V and 4 from J; bases not matched to a gene: 9. The germline gives CDR1 MNHNS, CDR2 SASEGT. This CDR3 is 15 amino acids long. CDR3 sequence (DNA): TGTGCCAGCACCTTGGACAGGGTGGGGAATCAGCCCCAGCATTTT. Amino acids: CASTLDRVGNQPQHF.

There are many counts of this clonotype. This rearrangement joins TRBV7-9 to TRBJ1-6; D is undetermined. Per the germline V gene, CDR1 is SEHNR and CDR2 is FQNEAQ (reference sequence). This CDR3 comprises 12 residues. V was trimmed by 3 bases and J by 12 bases, leaving 9 bases between them. The CDR3 DNA follows: TGTGCCAGCAGCTTTCCAGGCGTACCCCTCCACTTT. Its protein is CASSFPGVPLHF.

About this clonotype: A much larger clone differs by one base, so this may be a read error. As the CDR3 is not closed by the conserved phenylalanine or tryptophan, this likely results from a read error. DNA of the CDR3: TGTGCCAGTAGTATTGATGTGGGCACTGAAGCTTTCTCT. This translates into CASSIDVGTEAFS. The chain links TRBV19 to TRBJ1-1, with D unclear. Germline CDR1 is LNHDA and CDR2 is SQIVND (reference sequence). Trimming cost V 3 bases and J 4 bases, with 9 bases left between them. The CDR3 is 13 residues long.

This rearrangement joins TRBV2 to TRBJ2-3; TRBD1 matches 12 bases. The germline gives CDR1 SNHLY, CDR2 FYNNEI. Trimming cost V 6 bases and J 6 bases; bases outside gene matches: 7. This CDR3 spans 15 amino acids. The DNA for the CDR3 is TGTGCCAGCAGAGGGGGGACAGGGGGCTCGGATACGCAGTATTTT. Translating it yields CASRGGTGGSDTQYF.

The chain couples TRBV2 to TRBJ2-1, with no clear D. Germline values: CDR1 SNHLY, CDR2 FYNNEI. The CDR3 length is 15 residues. V gave up 6 bases and J gave up 0 bases, with 12 bases separating them. The CDR3 is CASRLFVGSYNEQFF. CDR3 DNA: TGTGCCAGCAGACTATTTGTGGGCTCCTACAATGAGCAGTTCTTC. Using reference TRBV2 and TRBJ2-1 for the parts outside the CDR3, the full variable domain is EPEVTQTPSHQVTQMGQEVILRCVPISNHLYFYWYRQILGQKVEFLVSFYNNEISEKSEIFDDQFSVERPDGSNFTLKIRSTKLEDSAMYFCASRLFVGSYNEQFFGPGTRLTVL.

Of note for this clonotype: This clone may be a read error of a much larger clone one base away. The chain uses TRBV9 and TRBJ2-7; 10 bases agree with TRBD1. V trimming: 0 bases; J trimming: 2 bases; junction bases outside the gene matches: 2. Germline-derived CDR1 and CDR2 are SGDLS and YYNGEE. CDR3 size: 15 residues. The CDR3 loop reads CASSVAGQGTYEQYF. CDR3 in DNA: TGTGCCAGCAGCGTAGCGGGACAGGGGACCTACGAGCAGTACTTC.